The clone carrying this T cell receptor beta chain has only a few counts. The CDR3 sequence is 14 residues long. Germline CDR1 and CDR2: SGHRS and YFSETQ. Trimming removed 4 bases from V and 5 bases from J, with 15 bases in between. Original processing methods: Amplifying reference gene primers gave estimates of nucleated cell counts. Method: immunoSEQ multiplex PCR; TCRdb's copy keeps in-frame clones and lacks some. Clone size and the V and J calls come from that table; the DNA yielded D and trimming. The repertoire holds about 81,000 clones, with more than 70% as singletons. These data are taken from a study of blood T cell repertoires in COVID-19. Across the study: Some COVID-19 samples were acute and others convalescent; all came from the United States, Italy and Spain. The cDNA or gDNA used as material had been derived from T cells, B-cell-depleted T cells, or PBMCs.

The V call is TRBV5-1, the J call TRBJ2-5; a weak D match, TRBD2 (6 bases). The clonotype originates from a human donor in a cohort sampled during active COVID-19. The sequenced sample was peripheral blood. CDR3 sequence reads: CASSPQLEGETQYF. The CDR3 DNA reads as TGCGCCAGCAGCCCCCAGTTGGAGGGCGAGACCCAGTACTTC.